The clone carrying this T cell receptor beta chain was observed a few times. Profiling relied on immunoSEQ multiplex PCR, and the TCRdb table lists in-frame clones only, not all of them. Of 200,000 to 300,000 clones listed, 88% are singletons. The entry originates in a study of blood T cell repertoires in COVID-19. The length of the CDR3 is 17 residues. The germline CDR1 and CDR2 sequences are MNHEY and SVGEGT. After removal of 5 bases from V and 1 base from J, the junction contained 13 bases not matched to a gene. The sequenced sample was peripheral blood. The TCR originated in a human donor in a cohort sampled during active COVID-19. The chain employs TRBV6-2 or TRBV6-3 and TRBJ2-7, with 8 bases identical to TRBD2. CDR3 protein: CASSQGLAGPVSYEQYF. In nucleotides, the CDR3 is TGTGCCAGCAGTCAAGGGCTAGCGGGCCCGGTGTCCTACGAGCAGTACTTC.